The 27 T cell receptor beta chains in this list originate from one sample, sequenced in a study of CD4 T cells in relation to SARS-CoV-2 and coronaviruses. CD4+ T cells from unexposed donors were obtained before the COVID-19 pandemic (2011-2018). The table came from immunoSEQ multiplex PCR; TCRdb's copy has only in-frame clones and leaves some out. The sample lists about 68,000 clones, 93% occurring once. The source material was naive CD4+ T cells from PBMCs. Subset denoted: naive CD4+ T cells isolated by negative enrichment. These receptors came from a human donor in good health.

This clone was detected once. The chain has TRBV5-1 and TRBJ2-1; 12 bases fit TRBD2. CDR3 length: 15 amino acids. J was trimmed by 8 bases and V by 3 bases; bases with no gene match: 6. Germline loops: CDR1 SGHRS, CDR2 YFSETQ. CDR3 in DNA: TGCGCCAGCAGCTATTCTAGCGGGGGGGTCGATGAGCAGTTCTTC. It specifies CASSYSSGGVDEQFF.

The gene calls are TRBV20-1 and TRBJ1-5; no firm D call. Germline V gene data show CDR1 as DFQATT and CDR2 as SNEGSKA (reference sequence). The CDR3 totals 13 residues. The germline V and J ends were trimmed by 3 bases and 5 bases, with 11 bases remaining between them. CDR3 in amino acids: CSASRHKDQPQHF. The CDR3 nucleotides read TGCAGTGCTAGTAGACACAAGGATCAGCCCCAGCATTTT.

This chain links TRBV5-1 with TRBJ2-2; 9 bases line up with TRBD1. The CDR3 consists of 15 residues. The germline V gene has CDR1 SGHRS and CDR2 YFSETQ. J lost 5 bases, V lost 5 bases, and 7 bases had no gene match. The CDR3 region has the DNA TGCGCCAGCAGTCAACAGGGGGCGCGGACCGGGGAGCTGTTTTTT. Translated, it gives CASSQQGARTGELFF.

The V call is TRBV7-9, the J call TRBJ2-5; D uncertain. From germline, CDR1 is SEHNR and CDR2 FQNEAQ (reference sequence). CDR3 length: 12 residues. Trimming removed 2 bases from V and 4 bases from J, with 5 bases in between. CDR3 loop: CASSLSGETQYF. The CDR3 bases are TGTGCCAGCAGCTTAAGTGGAGAGACCCAGTACTTC.

V is TRBV12-3 or TRBV12-4 and J is TRBJ2-3; no firm D call. V was shortened by 3 bases and J by 6 bases, with 4 bases between the two germline ends. This CDR3 has 11 residues. The CDR3 DNA sequence: TGTGCCAGCAGTTTTACCGATACGCAGTATTTT. Translated, it gives CASSFTDTQYF.

The chain uses TRBV18 and TRBJ2-2, with D uncertain. Germline assignment: CDR1 KGHSH and CDR2 LQKENI. The CDR3 has 14 residues. Trimming left V 2 bases short and J 3 bases short, with 7 bases between. CDR3 sequence (DNA): TGTGCCAGCTCACCAGGCACTTACACCGGGGAGCTGTTTTTT. Protein: CASSPGTYTGELFF.

CDR3 sequence reads: CASSLSMGQGWVQQYF. The CDR3, as DNA: TGTGCCAGCAGTTTATCGATGGGGCAGGGGTGGGTACAGCAGTACTTC. The chain uses TRBV27 and TRBJ2-7; the D gene is possibly TRBD1 (6 bases). Per germline, CDR1 MNHEY and CDR2 SMNVEV (reference sequence). CDR3 length: 16 amino acids. V lost 0 bases and J 8 bases, leaving 20 bases between the germline ends.

The chain combines TRBV18 with TRBJ1-1; no clear D. Trimming cost V 0 bases and J 1 base, with 9 bases left between them. This CDR3 contains 15 residues. Germline CDR1 and CDR2: KGHSH and LQKENI. CDR3 protein: CASSPPRAGNTEAFF. In nucleotides, the CDR3 is TGTGCCAGCTCACCACCTCGCGCAGGGAACACTGAAGCTTTCTTT.

The chain joins TRBV6-4 to TRBJ2-7, with 9 bases fitting TRBD1. V shed 6 bases, J shed 3 bases, and the junction held 9 bases outside the gene matches. The germline V gene has CDR1 MRHNA and CDR2 SNTAGT. This CDR3 comprises 15 residues. This CDR3 is CASSAPGTGIYEQYF. The CDR3 region has the DNA TGTGCCAGCAGCGCCCCCGGGACAGGGATCTACGAGCAGTACTTC.

V and J are TRBV18 and TRBJ1-1; 8 bases map to TRBD1. The CDR3 loop spans 15 amino acids. Germline V gene sequence: CDR1 KGHSH, CDR2 LQKENI. The V gene end was trimmed by 5 bases and the J gene end by 1 base; junction bases not matched to a gene: 6. The CDR3 region has the DNA TGTGCCAGCTCAGCCAGAACAGGGGGGAACACTGAAGCTTTCTTT. Its protein is CASSARTGGNTEAFF.

The chain is built from TRBV19 and TRBJ2-3, with 8 bases that match TRBD2. V was pared by 7 bases and J by 2 bases, with 5 bases of the junction left unmatched. The V gene's germline CDR1 is LNHDA and CDR2 SQIVND (reference sequence). This CDR3 has 14 amino acids. DNA for the CDR3: TGTGCCAGTACCGGGACTAGTTTCACAGATACGCAGTATTTT. Translated, it gives CASTGTSFTDTQYF.

CDR3 sequence (DNA): TGTGCCAGCAGCGCTTTAGGGGGGGCCCTCGATGGCTACACCTTC. Translation gives CASSALGGALDGYTF. This chain joins TRBV7-3 and TRBJ1-2, with D perhaps TRBD1 (6 bases). The germline V gene has CDR1 SGHTA and CDR2 FQGTGA. The CDR3 runs to 15 residues. The ends were cut back, 5 bases at V and 6 bases at J, with 19 bases in the middle.

The chain carries TRBV9 and TRBJ2-1; 7 bases fit TRBD1. With V trimmed by 4 bases and J by 8 bases, 9 bases remained unmatched. The CDR3 is made up of 14 amino acids. In germline, CDR1 is SGDLS, CDR2 YYNGEE. Written as DNA, the CDR3 is TGTGCCAGCAGCCTCCAGGGGGTTGGCGATGAGCAGTTCTTC. Translating it yields CASSLQGVGDEQFF.

This chain connects TRBV14 to TRBJ1-6, with D unresolved. This CDR3 contains 13 residues. The V end lost 2 bases, the J end lost 8 bases, and 7 bases lay between the germline ends. Per germline, CDR1 SGHDN and CDR2 FVKESK. The CDR3 coding sequence is TGTGCCAGCAGCCAAAGTCGAGATTCACCCCTCCACTTT. Translated: CASSQSRDSPLHF. The full variable domain, its missing parts supplied by reference TRBV14 and TRBJ1-6, is EAGVTQFPSHSVIEKGQTVTLRCDPISGHDNLYWYRRVMGKEIKFLLHFVKESKQDESGMPNNRFLAERTGGTYSTLKVQPAELEDSGVYFCASSQSRDSPLHFGNGTRLTVT.

The chain combines TRBV19 with TRBJ1-2; TRBD1 matches at 7 bases. Germline assignment: CDR1 LNHDA and CDR2 SQIVND (reference sequence). After removal of 4 bases from V and 2 bases from J, the junction contained 10 bases not matched to a gene. CDR3 size: 16 residues. The DNA of the CDR3 is TGTGCCAGTAGTAGCAAGACTCCGGGACAGAACTATGGCTACACCTTC. It translates to CASSSKTPGQNYGYTF.

The chain has TRBV9 and TRBJ1-6; TRBD1 might be the D (6 bases). CDR1 and CDR2 from the germline V gene are SGDLS and YYNGEE. V gave up 3 bases and J gave up 8 bases, with 12 bases separating them. CDR3 size: 14 residues. The CDR3 sequence: CASSGGALDSPLHF. The DNA of the CDR3 is TGTGCCAGCAGCGGGGGGGCTCTTGATTCACCCCTCCACTTT.

J is TRBJ2-2 and V is TRBV7-3; tentative D call: TRBD2 (6 bases). The CDR3 length is 14 residues. Trimming left V 1 base short and J 5 bases short, with 8 bases between. Per the germline V gene, CDR1 is SGHTA and CDR2 is FQGTGA. As DNA, the CDR3 is TGTGCCAGCAGCTTAAGGGGAGGAACCGGGGAGCTGTTTTTT. Translation: CASSLRGGTGELFF.

The V and J genes are TRBV28 and TRBJ1-5, with no clear D. With 6 bases removed from V and 0 bases from J, the gap between germline ends came to 3 bases. Germline V gene lookup returns CDR1 MDHEN and CDR2 SYDVKM. There are 12 residues in the CDR3. CDR3 sequence reads: CASRDSNQPQHF. DNA of the CDR3: TGTGCCAGCAGGGATAGCAATCAGCCCCAGCATTTT.

The chain employs TRBV12-3 or TRBV12-4 and TRBJ2-3; no reliable D call. The CDR3 is made up of 13 amino acids. The V gene lost 0 bases and the J gene lost 4 bases, with 5 bases spanning the gap. The CDR3 DNA reads as TGTGCCAGCAGTTTAGCGCTGTCAGATACGCAGTATTTT. Protein sequence: CASSLALSDTQYF.

V is TRBV7-2 and J is TRBJ1-1, with D tentatively TRBD1 (6 bases). Trimming stripped 1 base from V and 6 bases from J, with 18 bases between. Germline assignment: CDR1 SGHTA and CDR2 FQGNSA. The CDR3 runs to 16 residues. CDR3 sequence: CASSLEAGEGSAEAFF. The CDR3 DNA is TGTGCCAGCAGCTTAGAAGCAGGGGAGGGTAGCGCTGAAGCTTTCTTT.

About this clone itself: One junction end disagrees with the germline gene, perhaps due to a read error. V gene TRBV3-1 (or the pseudogene TRBV3-2) combines with J gene TRBJ2-2; possible D gene TRBD1, 6 bases. This CDR3 spans 18 amino acids. Germline-derived CDR1 and CDR2 are LGHDT and YNNKEL (reference sequence). In DNA, the CDR3 is TGTGCCAGCAGGCAAGCCACGGGACACCCAACGAACACCGGGGAGCTGTTTTTT. Amino acid sequence: CASRQATGHPTNTGELFF.

The rearrangement joins TRBV6-1 to TRBJ2-3; 8 nucleotides agree with TRBD1. The germline gives CDR1 MNHNS, CDR2 SASEGT. With 4 bases clipped from V and 3 bases from J, the junction kept 9 bases outside the gene matches. The CDR3 has 16 residues. The CDR3 is CASSAAQGARTDTQYF. The CDR3 DNA is TGTGCCAGCAGTGCGGCCCAGGGGGCCAGAACAGATACGCAGTATTTT.

The chain uses TRBV18 and TRBJ2-7; tentatively, D is TRBD1 (6 bases). Germline CDR1 and CDR2: KGHSH and LQKENI. The CDR3 has 14 residues. V lost 3 bases and J lost 9, with 18 bases in between. CDR3 amino acids: CASSPNNPQGTQYF. The CDR3 coding sequence is TGTGCCAGCTCACCGAACAACCCCCAGGGGACGCAGTACTTC. Combining the CDR3 with reference TRBV18 and TRBJ2-7 gives the whole variable domain NAGVMQNPRHLVRRRGQEARLRCSPMKGHSHVYWYRQLPEEGLKFMVYLQKENIIDESGMPKERFSAEFPKEGPSILRIQQVVRGDSAAYFCASSPNNPQGTQYFGPGTRLTVT.

The V and J genes are TRBV2 and TRBJ2-1, with TRBD2 matching 12 bases. V shed 5 bases, J shed 5 bases, and the junction held 1 base outside the gene matches. From germline, CDR1 is SNHLY and CDR2 FYNNEI. The CDR3 totals 14 residues. The CDR3, as DNA: TGTGCCAGCAGTAGGACTAGCGGGAACAATGAGCAGTTCTTC. Translating gives CASSRTSGNNEQFF.

The rearrangement links TRBV7-3 to TRBJ1-2; 9 bases agree with TRBD1. V lost 3 bases and J lost 8; bases outside the gene matches: 7. The germline V gene has CDR1 SGHTA and CDR2 FQGTGA. There are 14 residues in the CDR3. CDR3 DNA: TGTGCCAGCAGCTTCTCCGGGACAGGGAACGGCTACACCTTC. Translating it yields CASSFSGTGNGYTF. Full variable domain (remainder filled in from reference TRBV7-3 and TRBJ1-2): GAGVSQTPSNKVTEKGKYVELRCDPISGHTALYWYRQSLGQGPEFLIYFQGTGAADDSGLPNDRFFAVRPEGSVSTLKIQRTERGDSAVYLCASSFSGTGNGYTFGSGTRLTVV.

V is TRBV4-3 and J is TRBJ2-7; D not resolved. With 0 bases removed from V and 0 bases from J, the gap between germline ends came to 9 bases. The CDR3 length is 15 residues. CDR1 is LGHNA and CDR2 is YSLEER in the germline V gene. CDR3 region: CASSQDGRSSYEQYF. The DNA for the CDR3 is TGCGCCAGCAGCCAAGACGGCAGGAGCTCCTACGAGCAGTACTTC.

This clone was picked up a small number of times. The V gene is TRBV18, the J gene TRBJ1-6; D perhaps matches TRBD1 (6 bases). The germline V gene encodes CDR1 KGHSH and CDR2 LQKENI. This CDR3 contains 16 residues. The V gene lost 6 bases and the J gene lost 7 bases, with 19 bases spanning the gap. The CDR3 here is CASSVGQRATNSPLHF. The CDR3 DNA follows: TGTGCCAGCTCTGTAGGACAGCGGGCCACAAATTCACCCCTCCACTTT.